Sequencing of this TCR beta chain was carried out in a study of beta chain features in type 1 diabetes. Every isolated RNA sample was fully reverse transcribed, so sequencing captured expressed TCRB transcripts. Using immunoSEQ multiplex PCR, the repertoire was profiled, and TCRdb retains in-frame clones only, with some absent. In the table there are about 450,000 clones, 10% to 12% of which are singletons. Germline assignment: CDR1 WSHSY and CDR2 SAAADI. The CDR3 consists of 14 residues. V lost 6 bases, J lost 3 bases, and 12 bases lay in between. Stem cell-like memory, regulatory, central memory and naive CD4+ cells were sorted via CD45RO/CCR7/CD25/CD127/CD95/CD27.

The sequence derives from a young woman in good health. The material sequenced was naive CD4+ T cells from blood. This chain links TRBV10-2 with TRBJ1-3, with a possible D match to TRBD1 (5 bases). The CDR3 protein is CASSPGGYGNTIYF. Here the CDR3 DNA reads TGCGCCAGCAGCCCTGGGGGTTATGGAAACACCATATATTTT.